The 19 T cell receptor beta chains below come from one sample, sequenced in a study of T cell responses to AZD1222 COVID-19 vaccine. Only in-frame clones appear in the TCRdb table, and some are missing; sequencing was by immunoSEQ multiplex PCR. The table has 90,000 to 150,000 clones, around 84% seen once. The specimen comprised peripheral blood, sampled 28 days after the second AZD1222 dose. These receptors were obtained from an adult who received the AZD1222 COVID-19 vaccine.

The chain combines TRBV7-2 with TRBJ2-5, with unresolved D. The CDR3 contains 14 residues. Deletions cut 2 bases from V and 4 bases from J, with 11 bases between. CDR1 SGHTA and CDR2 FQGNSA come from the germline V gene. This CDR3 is CASSLFGLGETQYF. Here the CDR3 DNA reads TGTGCCAGCAGCTTATTCGGCCTTGGAGAGACCCAGTACTTC.

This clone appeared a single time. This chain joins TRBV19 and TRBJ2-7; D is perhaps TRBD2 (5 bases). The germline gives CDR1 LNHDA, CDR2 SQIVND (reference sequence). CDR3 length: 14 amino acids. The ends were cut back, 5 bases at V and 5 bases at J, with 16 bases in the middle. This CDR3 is CASSRGTRPDEQYF. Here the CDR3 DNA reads TGTGCCAGTAGTCGGGGTACGCGGCCCGACGAGCAGTACTTC. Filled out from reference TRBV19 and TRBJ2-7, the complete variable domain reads DGGITQSPKYLFRKEGQNVTLSCEQNLNHDAMYWYRQDPGQGLRLIYYSQIVNDFQKGDIAEGYSVSREKKESFPLTVTSAQKNPTAFYLCASSRGTRPDEQYFGPGTRLTVT.

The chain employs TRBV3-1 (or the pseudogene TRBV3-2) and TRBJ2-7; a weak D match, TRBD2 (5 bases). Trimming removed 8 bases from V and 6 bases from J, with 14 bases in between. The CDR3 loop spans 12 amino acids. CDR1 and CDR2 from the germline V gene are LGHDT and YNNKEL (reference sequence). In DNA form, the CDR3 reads TGTGCCAGCGGACTTTCTCTCCTCGAGCAGTACTTC. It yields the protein CASGLSLLEQYF.

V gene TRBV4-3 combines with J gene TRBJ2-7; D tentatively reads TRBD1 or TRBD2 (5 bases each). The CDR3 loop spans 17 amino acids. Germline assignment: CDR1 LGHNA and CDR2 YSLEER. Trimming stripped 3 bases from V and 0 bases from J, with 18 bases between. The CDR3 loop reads CASSHAAAGGGSYEQYF. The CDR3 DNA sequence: TGCGCCAGCAGCCACGCAGCTGCGGGTGGGGGCTCCTACGAGCAGTACTTC.

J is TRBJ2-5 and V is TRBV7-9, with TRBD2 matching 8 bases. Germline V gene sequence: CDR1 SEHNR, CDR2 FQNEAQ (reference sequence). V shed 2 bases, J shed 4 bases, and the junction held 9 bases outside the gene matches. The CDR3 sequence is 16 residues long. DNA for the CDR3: TGTGCCAGCAGCTTACCCGGGGGGGCCTTTAGAGAGACCCAGTACTTC. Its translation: CASSLPGGAFRETQYF.

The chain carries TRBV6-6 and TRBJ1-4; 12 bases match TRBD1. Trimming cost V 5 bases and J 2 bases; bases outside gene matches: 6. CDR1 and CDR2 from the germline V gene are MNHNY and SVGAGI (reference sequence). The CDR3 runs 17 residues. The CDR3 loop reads CASSLGTGGQTNEKLFF. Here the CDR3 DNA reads TGTGCCAGCAGTCTTGGGACAGGGGGCCAGACTAATGAAAAACTGTTTTTT.

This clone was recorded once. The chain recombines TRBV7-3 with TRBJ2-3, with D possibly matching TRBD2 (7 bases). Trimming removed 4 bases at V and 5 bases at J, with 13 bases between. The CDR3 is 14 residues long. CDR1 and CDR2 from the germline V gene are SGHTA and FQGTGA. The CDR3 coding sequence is TGTGCCAGCAGCTCGACGGGGGGCAGAGATACGCAGTATTTT. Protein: CASSSTGGRDTQYF.

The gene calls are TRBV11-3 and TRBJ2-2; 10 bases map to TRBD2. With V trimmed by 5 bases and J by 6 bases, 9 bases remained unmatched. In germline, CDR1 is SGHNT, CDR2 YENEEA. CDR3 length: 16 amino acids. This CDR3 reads CASSPSSGGGPGELFF. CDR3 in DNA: TGTGCCAGCAGCCCTTCCAGCGGGGGGGGCCCCGGGGAGCTGTTTTTT.

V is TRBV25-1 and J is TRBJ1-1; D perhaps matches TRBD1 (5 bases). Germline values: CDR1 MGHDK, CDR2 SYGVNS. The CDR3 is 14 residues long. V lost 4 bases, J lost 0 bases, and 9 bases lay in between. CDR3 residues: CASSAGTVNTEAFF. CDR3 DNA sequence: TGTGCCAGCAGTGCGGGGACGGTGAACACTGAAGCTTTCTTT.

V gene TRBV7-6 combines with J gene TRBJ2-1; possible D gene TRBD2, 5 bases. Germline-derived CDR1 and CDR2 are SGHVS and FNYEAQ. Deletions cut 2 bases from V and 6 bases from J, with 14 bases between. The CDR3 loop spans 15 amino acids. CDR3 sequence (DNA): TGTGCCAGCAGCTTACTCAGCGTTCGGGGCAATGAGCAGTTCTTC. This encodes CASSLLSVRGNEQFF.

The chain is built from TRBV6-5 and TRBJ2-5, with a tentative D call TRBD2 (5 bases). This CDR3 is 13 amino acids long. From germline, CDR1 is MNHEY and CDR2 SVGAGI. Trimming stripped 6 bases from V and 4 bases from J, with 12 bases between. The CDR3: CASRDSGRETQYF. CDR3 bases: TGTGCCAGCAGGGACTCCGGAAGAGAGACCCAGTACTTC.

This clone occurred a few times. Written as DNA, the CDR3 is TGTGCCAGCAGCTCAGACGGCCACTTAGGAATTCAGTACTTC. Protein product: CASSSDGHLGIQYF. The chain joins TRBV7-2 to TRBJ2-4, with D hard to call. Germline V lookup: CDR1 SGHTA, CDR2 FQGNSA. The V end lost 4 bases, the J end lost 10 bases, and 17 bases lay between the germline ends. This CDR3 has 14 residues.

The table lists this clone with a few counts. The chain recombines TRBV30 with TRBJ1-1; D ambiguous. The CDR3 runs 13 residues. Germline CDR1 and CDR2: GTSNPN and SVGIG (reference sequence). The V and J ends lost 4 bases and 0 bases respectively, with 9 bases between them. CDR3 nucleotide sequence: TGTGCCTGGACCCGAAGAATGAACACTGAAGCTTTCTTT. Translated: CAWTRRMNTEAFF.

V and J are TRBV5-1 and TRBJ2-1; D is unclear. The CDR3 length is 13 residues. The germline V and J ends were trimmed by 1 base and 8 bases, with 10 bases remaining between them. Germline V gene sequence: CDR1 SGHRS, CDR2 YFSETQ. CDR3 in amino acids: CASSLRWADEQFF. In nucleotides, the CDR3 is TGCGCCAGCAGCTTGAGATGGGCAGATGAGCAGTTCTTC.

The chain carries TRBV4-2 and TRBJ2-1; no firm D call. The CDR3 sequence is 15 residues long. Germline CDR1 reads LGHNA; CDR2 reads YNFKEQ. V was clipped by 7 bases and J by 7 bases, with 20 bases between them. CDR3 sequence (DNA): TGTGCCAGCACCCGACTTCAAGAAGGAGAAAATGAGCAGTTCTTC. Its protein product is CASTRLQEGENEQFF.

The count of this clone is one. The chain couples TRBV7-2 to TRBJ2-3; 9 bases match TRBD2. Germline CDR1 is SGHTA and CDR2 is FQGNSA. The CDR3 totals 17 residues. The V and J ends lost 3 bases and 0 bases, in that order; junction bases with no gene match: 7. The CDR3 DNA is TGTGCCAGCAGCTTCTTCCTAGCGGGGACTAGCACAGATACGCAGTATTTT. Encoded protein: CASSFFLAGTSTDTQYF.

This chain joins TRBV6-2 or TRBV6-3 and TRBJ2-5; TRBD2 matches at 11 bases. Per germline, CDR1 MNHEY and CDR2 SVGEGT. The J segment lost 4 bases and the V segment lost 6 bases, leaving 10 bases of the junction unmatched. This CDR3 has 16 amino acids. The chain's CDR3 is CASSGTSGHPTETQYF. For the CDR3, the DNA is TGTGCCAGCAGCGGGACTAGCGGCCACCCTACAGAGACCCAGTACTTC.

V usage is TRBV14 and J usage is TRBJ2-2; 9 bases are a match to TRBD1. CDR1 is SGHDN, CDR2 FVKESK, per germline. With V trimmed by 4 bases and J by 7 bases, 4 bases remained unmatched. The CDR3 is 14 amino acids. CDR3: CASSPTGGGGELFF. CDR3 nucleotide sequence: TGTGCCAGCAGCCCGACAGGGGGAGGCGGGGAGCTGTTTTTT.

The CDR3 region is CASSILGQGDEKLFF. For the CDR3, the DNA is TGTGCCAGTAGTATACTAGGACAGGGCGATGAAAAACTGTTTTTT. V gene TRBV19 combines with J gene TRBJ1-4; TRBD1 matches 8 bases. The CDR3 totals 15 residues. Germline-derived CDR1 and CDR2 are LNHDA and SQIVND (reference sequence). V was pared by 2 bases and J by 6 bases, with 5 bases of the junction left unmatched.